What follows is one T cell receptor beta chain and its context. The antigen is not known. The V end was cut by 2 bases, the J end by 4 bases, with 18 bases between. The germline V gene has CDR1 SGHKS and CDR2 YYEKEE (reference sequence). This CDR3 comprises 16 residues. Clones were sequenced by immunoSEQ multiplex PCR, and TCRdb holds only the in-frame ones, with some missing. The sample lists hundreds of thousands of clones; 75% to 85% were seen once. The record originates from a study of shared clonotypes between healthy human individuals. Study results and limitations: How much donors shared clonotypes was expected to be affected by sequencing depth.

The chain joins TRBV5-5 to TRBJ1-2; the D gene is possibly TRBD1 (6 bases). The source is a woman aged 35 to 49 in good health. Some clones in this sample may be carry-over from other donors' samples. The sequenced sample consisted of PBMCs. CDR3: CASSFGRDINVYGYTF. The CDR3 nucleotides are TGTGCCAGCAGCTTTGGACGGGACATAAACGTCTATGGCTACACCTTC.